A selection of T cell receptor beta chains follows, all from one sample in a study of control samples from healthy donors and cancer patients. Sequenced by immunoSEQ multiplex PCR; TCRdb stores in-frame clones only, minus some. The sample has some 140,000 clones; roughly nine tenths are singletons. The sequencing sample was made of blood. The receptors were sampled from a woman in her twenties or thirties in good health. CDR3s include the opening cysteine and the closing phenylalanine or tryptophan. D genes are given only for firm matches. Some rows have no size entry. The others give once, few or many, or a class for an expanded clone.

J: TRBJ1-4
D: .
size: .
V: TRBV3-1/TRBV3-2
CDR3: CASSQDGGLDEKLFF
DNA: TGTGCCAGCAGCCAAGATGGGGGGCTAGATGAAAAACTGTTTTTT

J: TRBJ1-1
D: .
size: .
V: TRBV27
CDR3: CASSSSDRINQNTEAFF
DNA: .

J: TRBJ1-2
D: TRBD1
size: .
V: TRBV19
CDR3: CASSIRSGTGAVSSYGYTF
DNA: TGTGCCAGTAGTATAAGGTCCGGGACAGGGGCCGTCTCATCCTATGGCTACACCTTC

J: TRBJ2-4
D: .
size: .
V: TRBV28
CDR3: CASSEAGGGAKNIQYF
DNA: TGTGCCAGCAGTGAAGCTGGAGGAGGTGCCAAAAACATTCAGTACTTC

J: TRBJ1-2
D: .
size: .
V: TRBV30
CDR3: CAWSGGEGSWGYTF
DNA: TGTGCCTGGAGTGGAGGGGAGGGAAGTTGGGGCTACACCTTC

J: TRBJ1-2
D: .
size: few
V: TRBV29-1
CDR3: CSAIKLDANYGYTF
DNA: TGCAGCGCTATAAAGCTAGATGCCAACTATGGCTACACCTTC

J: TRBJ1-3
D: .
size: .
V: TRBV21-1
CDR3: CASSKHEDTIYF
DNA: TGTGCCAGCAGCAAACACGAAGACACCATATATTTT

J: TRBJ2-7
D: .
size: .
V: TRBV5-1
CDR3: CASSWGGSTYEQYF
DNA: TGCGCCAGCAGTTGGGGGGGCTCCACCTACGAGCAGTACTTC

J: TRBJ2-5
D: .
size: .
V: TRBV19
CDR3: CASRTNTGDQETQYF
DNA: TGTGCCAGTAGGACCAATACAGGTGATCAAGAGACCCAGTACTTC

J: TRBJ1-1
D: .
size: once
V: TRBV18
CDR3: CASSERAQGGMNTEAFF
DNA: TGTGCCAGCTCAGAAAGGGCCCAGGGAGGAATGAACACTGAAGCTTTCTTT

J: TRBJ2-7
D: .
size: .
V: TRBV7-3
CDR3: CASSLAGKWYEQYF
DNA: TGTGCCAGCAGCTTAGCGGGAAAGTGGTACGAGCAGTACTTC

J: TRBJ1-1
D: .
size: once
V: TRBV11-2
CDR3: CASSALVSNTEAFF
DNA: TGTGCCAGCAGCGCGCTGGTCAGCAACACTGAAGCTTTCTTT

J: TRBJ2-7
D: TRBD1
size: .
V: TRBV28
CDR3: CASSLAGGHYEQYF
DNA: TGTGCCAGCAGTTTAGCAGGGGGCCATTACGAGCAGTACTTC

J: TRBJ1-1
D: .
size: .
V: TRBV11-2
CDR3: CASSFGFRGTTEAFF
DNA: TGTGCCAGCAGCTTCGGGTTTCGGGGAACCACTGAAGCTTTCTTT

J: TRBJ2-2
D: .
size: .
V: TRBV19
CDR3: CASSIRWQNTGELFF
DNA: TGTGCCAGTAGTATACGGTGGCAAAACACCGGGGAGCTGTTTTTT

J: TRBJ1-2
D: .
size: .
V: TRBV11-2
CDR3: CASSLDRYGYTF
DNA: TGTGCCAGCAGCTTAGATCGTTATGGCTACACCTTC

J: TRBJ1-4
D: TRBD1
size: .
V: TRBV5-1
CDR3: CASSLASGGDEKLFF
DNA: TGCGCCAGCAGCTTGGCGTCAGGGGGCGATGAAAAACTGTTTTTT

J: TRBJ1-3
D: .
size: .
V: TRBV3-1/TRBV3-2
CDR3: CASTFDRPGNTIYF
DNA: TGTGCCAGCACCTTCGACAGACCTGGAAACACCATATATTTT

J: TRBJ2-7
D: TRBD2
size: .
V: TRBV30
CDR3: CAWSNGGRGYEQYF
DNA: TGTGCCTGGAGTAACGGCGGGAGGGGGTACGAGCAGTACTTC

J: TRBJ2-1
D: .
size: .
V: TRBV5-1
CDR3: CASSLAGGEYNEQFF
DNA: TGCGCCAGCAGCTTGGCGGGGGGCGAATACAATGAGCAGTTCTTC

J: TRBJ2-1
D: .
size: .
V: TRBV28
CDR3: CAGDYNEQFF
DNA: TGTGCCGGGGACTACAATGAGCAGTTCTTC

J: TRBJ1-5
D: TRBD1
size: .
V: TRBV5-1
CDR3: CASSSGTGQQPQHF
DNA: TGCGCCAGCAGCTCGGGGACAGGGCAACAGCCCCAGCATTTT

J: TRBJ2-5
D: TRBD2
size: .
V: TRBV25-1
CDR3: CASSDLAGVGETQYF
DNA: TGTGCCAGCAGTGACCTAGCGGGAGTTGGAGAGACCCAGTACTTC

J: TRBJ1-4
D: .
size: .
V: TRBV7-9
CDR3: CASSPGKFGEKLFF
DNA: TGTGCCAGCAGCCCTGGGAAATTTGGTGAAAAACTGTTTTTT

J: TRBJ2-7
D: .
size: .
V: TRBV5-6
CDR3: CASSTLFSSYEQYF
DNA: TGTGCCAGCAGCACCTTATTTAGCTCCTACGAGCAGTACTTC

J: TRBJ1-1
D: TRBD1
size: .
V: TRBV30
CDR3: CAWILDRANTEAFF
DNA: TGTGCCTGGATCCTGGACAGGGCGAACACTGAAGCTTTCTTT

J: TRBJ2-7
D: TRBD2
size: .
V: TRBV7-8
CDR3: CASTGFGWGGSYEQYF
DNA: TGTGCCAGCACCGGTTTTGGCTGGGGGGGTTCCTACGAGCAGTACTTC

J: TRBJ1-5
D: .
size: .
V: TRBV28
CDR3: CASSRGVEHQPQHF
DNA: TGTGCCAGCAGTCGAGGGGTGGAGCATCAGCCCCAGCATTTT

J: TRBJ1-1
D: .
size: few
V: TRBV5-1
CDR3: CASSLRAGDMNTEAFF
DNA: TGCGCCAGCAGCTTGCGGGCAGGCGATATGAACACTGAAGCTTTCTTT

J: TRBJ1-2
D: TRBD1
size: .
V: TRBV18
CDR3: CASSPNRDSRNGYTF
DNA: TGTGCCAGCTCCCCGAACCGGGACAGCCGTAATGGCTACACCTTC

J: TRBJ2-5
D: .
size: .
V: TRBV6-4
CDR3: CASSSTDQETQYF
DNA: TGTGCCAGCAGCTCGACAGACCAAGAGACCCAGTACTTC

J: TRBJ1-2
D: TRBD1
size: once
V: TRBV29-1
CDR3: CSVGGGVNYGYTF
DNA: TGCAGCGTCGGAGGGGGCGTAAACTATGGCTACACCTTC

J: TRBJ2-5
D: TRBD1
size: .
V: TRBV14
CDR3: CASSQGQRSGGQETQYF
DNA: TGTGCCAGCAGCCAGGGACAGAGAAGTGGTGGTCAAGAGACCCAGTACTTC

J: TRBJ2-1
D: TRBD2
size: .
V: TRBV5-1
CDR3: CASSPGTSGRVNEQFF
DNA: TGCGCCAGCAGCCCGGGGACTAGCGGGAGGGTGAATGAGCAGTTCTTC

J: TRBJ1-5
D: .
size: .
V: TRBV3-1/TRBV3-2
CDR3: CASSQGSQGRNQPQHF
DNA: TGTGCCAGCAGCCAAGGTTCCCAGGGAAGGAATCAGCCCCAGCATTTT

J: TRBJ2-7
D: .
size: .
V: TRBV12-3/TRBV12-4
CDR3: CASSFLAVYEQYF
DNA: TGTGCCAGCAGTTTTTTGGCGGTTTACGAGCAGTACTTC

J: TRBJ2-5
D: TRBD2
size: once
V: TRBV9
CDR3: CASSTGLAETQYF
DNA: TGTGCCAGCAGCACCGGACTAGCAGAGACCCAGTACTTC

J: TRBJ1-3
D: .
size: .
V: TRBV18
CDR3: CASSPPGQGAWNTIYF
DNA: TGTGCCAGCTCACCACCGGGACAAGGGGCTTGGAACACCATATATTTT

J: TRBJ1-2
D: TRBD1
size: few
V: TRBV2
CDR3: CASSETRDSPYGYTF
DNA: TGTGCCAGCAGTGAAACCCGGGACAGCCCCTATGGCTACACCTTC

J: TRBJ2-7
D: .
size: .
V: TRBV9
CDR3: CASSPQSGSYEQYF
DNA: TGTGCCAGCAGCCCCCAGTCGGGCTCCTACGAGCAGTACTTC

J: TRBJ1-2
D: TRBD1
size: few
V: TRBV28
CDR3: CASSFGSGQQPVNYGYTF
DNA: TGTGCCAGCAGTTTCGGATCGGGACAGCAACCCGTTAACTATGGCTACACCTTC

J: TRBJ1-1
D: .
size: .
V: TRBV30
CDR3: CAWSGRVNTEAFF
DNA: TGTGCCTGGAGTGGCAGGGTGAACACTGAAGCTTTCTTT

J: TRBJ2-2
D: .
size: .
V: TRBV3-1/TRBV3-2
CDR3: CASSQTVVNTGELFF
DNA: TGTGCCAGCAGCCAAACGGTAGTAAACACCGGGGAGCTGTTTTTT

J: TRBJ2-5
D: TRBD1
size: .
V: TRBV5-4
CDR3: CASSLDAYRGETQYF
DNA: TGTGCCAGCAGCTTGGATGCGTACAGGGGAGAGACCCAGTACTTC

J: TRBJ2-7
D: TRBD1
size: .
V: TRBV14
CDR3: CASSHYSQGAYEQYF
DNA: TGTGCCAGCAGCCACTATTCCCAGGGGGCCTACGAGCAGTACTTC

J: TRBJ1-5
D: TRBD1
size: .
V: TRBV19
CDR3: CASSTTNRGNQPQHF
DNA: TGTGCCAGTAGCACAACAAACAGGGGTAATCAGCCCCAGCATTTT

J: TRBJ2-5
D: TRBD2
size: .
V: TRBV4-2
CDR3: CASSRGALADTQETQYF
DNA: TGTGCCAGCAGCCGCGGCGCACTAGCGGACACACAAGAGACCCAGTACTTC

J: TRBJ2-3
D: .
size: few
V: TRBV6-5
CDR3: CASEASGTDTQYF
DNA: TGTGCCAGCGAGGCTAGCGGCACAGATACGCAGTATTTT

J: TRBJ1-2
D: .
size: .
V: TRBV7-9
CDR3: CASSQTQGGYTF
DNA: TGTGCCAGCAGCCAGACACAGGGAGGCTACACCTTC

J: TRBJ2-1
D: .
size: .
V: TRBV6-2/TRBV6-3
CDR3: CASSYRPRGNEQFF
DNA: TGTGCCAGCAGTTACCGCCCTCGGGGCAATGAGCAGTTCTTC

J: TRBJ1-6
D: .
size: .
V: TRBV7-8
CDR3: CASCKGNSPLHF
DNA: TGTGCCAGCTGCAAGGGGAATTCACCCCTCCACTTT

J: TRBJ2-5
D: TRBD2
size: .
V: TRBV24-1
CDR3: CATTSGTRRWGGWETQYF
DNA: TGTGCCACCACCTCCGGGACTAGGCGGTGGGGGGGATGGGAGACCCAGTACTTC

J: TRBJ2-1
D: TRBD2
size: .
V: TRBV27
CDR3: CASSSGTSPYNEQFF
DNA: TGTGCCAGCAGTTCCGGGACTAGCCCCTACAATGAGCAGTTCTTC

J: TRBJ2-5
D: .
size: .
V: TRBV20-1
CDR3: CSAQGGETQYF
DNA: TGCAGTGCTCAAGGAGGGGAGACCCAGTACTTC

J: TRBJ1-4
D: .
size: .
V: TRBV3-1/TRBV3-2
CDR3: CASSQVPGLGEKLFF
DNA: TGTGCCAGCAGCCAAGTACCGGGCTTGGGTGAAAAACTGTTTTTT

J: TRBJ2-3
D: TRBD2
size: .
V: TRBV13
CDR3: CASRIAGLGTDTQYF
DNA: TGTGCCAGCAGAATAGCTGGACTAGGCACAGATACGCAGTATTTT

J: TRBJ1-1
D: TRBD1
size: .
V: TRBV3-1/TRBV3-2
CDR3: CASVDRGTEAFF
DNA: TGTGCCAGCGTCGACAGGGGCACTGAAGCTTTCTTT

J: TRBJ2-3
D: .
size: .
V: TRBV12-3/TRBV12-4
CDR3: CASRKLELNTQYF
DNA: TGTGCCAGTAGGAAATTGGAGTTGAATACGCAGTATTTT

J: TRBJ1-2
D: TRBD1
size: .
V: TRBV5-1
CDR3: CASSLMTGGTYGYTF
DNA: TGCGCCAGCAGCTTGATGACAGGGGGCACCTATGGCTACACCTTC

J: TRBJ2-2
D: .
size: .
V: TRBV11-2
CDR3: CASSLLSGGAGELFF
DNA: TGTGCCAGCAGCTTATTATCGGGCGGAGCCGGGGAGCTGTTTTTT